A single sample gave rise to the 12 T cell receptor beta chains below, sequenced in a study of shared clonotypes between healthy human individuals. The method was immunoSEQ multiplex PCR; TCRdb's version includes in-frame clones alone and lacks a portion of them. The sample carries millions of clones, 85% to 95% recorded once. The sample taken for sequencing was naive CD4+ T cells sorted from blood. The subset denotes: CD45RA+ positively selected. The receptors shown here come from a man between 18 and 35 years old in good health.

DNA for the CDR3: TGTGCCAGCAGTCCCGGGACACGCTCGAACACCGGGGAGCTGTTTTTT. Amino acids: CASSPGTRSNTGELFF. The chain has TRBV28 and TRBJ2-2; D is perhaps TRBD1 (6 bases). Trimming removed 5 bases from V and 0 bases from J, with 13 bases in between. The CDR3 covers 16 residues. From germline, CDR1 is MDHEN and CDR2 SYDVKM. The variable domain in full, with the rest retrieved from reference TRBV28 and TRBJ2-2, is DVKVTQSSRYLVKRTGEKVFLECVQDMDHENMFWYRQDPGLGLRLIYFSYDVKMKEKGDIPEGYSVSREKKERFSLILESASTNQTSMYLCASSPGTRSNTGELFFGEGSRLTVL.

This clone was seen a single time. The CDR3 coding sequence is TGCGCCAGCAGCCAAGGCGTGGCAGGGGGCGGAAACACCATATATTTT. Translated: CASSQGVAGGGNTIYF. The chain carries TRBV4-3 and TRBJ1-3, with TRBD1 identical over 8 bases. The CDR3 length is 16 residues. V was pared by 1 base and J by 4 bases, with 6 bases of the junction left unmatched. Germline values: CDR1 LGHNA, CDR2 YSLEER.

The chain is built from TRBV6-5 and TRBJ2-5, with D unclear. This CDR3 has 14 residues. Germline CDR1 and CDR2: MNHEY and SVGAGI. Trimming left V 6 bases short and J 0 bases short, with 11 bases between. The CDR3 DNA sequence: TGTGCCAGCAGGCTCGACTGGTACCAAGAGACCCAGTACTTC. Its protein product is CASRLDWYQETQYF.

This chain joins TRBV11-2 and TRBJ2-7; 8 nucleotides align to TRBD2. Trimming cost V 5 bases and J 3 bases; bases outside gene matches: 12. Germline values: CDR1 SGHAT, CDR2 FQNNGV. This CDR3 has 16 amino acids. The CDR3 DNA sequence: TGTGCCAGCAGCCCCCGGGCAGCGGGGGCCTACTACGAGCAGTACTTC. This sequence encodes CASSPRAAGAYYEQYF.

The chain is built from TRBV5-6 and TRBJ2-3; D remains unclear. The CDR3 sequence is 14 residues long. V was cut by 4 bases and J by 0 bases, with 9 bases left in between. Germline CDR1 is SGHDT and CDR2 is YYEEEE. In DNA, the CDR3 is TGTGCCAGCAGCGACGGACGGAGCACAGATACGCAGTATTTT. Translation gives CASSDGRSTDTQYF.

V gene TRBV18 combines with J gene TRBJ1-5, with D unresolved. The germline CDR1 and CDR2 sequences are KGHSH and LQKENI. V was trimmed by 2 bases and J by 4 bases, leaving 6 bases between them. The CDR3 has 13 residues. CDR3: CASSPRNNQPQHF. CDR3 in DNA: TGTGCCAGCTCACCAAGGAATAATCAGCCCCAGCATTTT.

The V call is TRBV4-3, the J call TRBJ2-1, with 7 positions matching TRBD2. Germline V lookup: CDR1 LGHNA, CDR2 YSLEER. This CDR3 is built from 14 residues. The junction had 4 bases not matched to a gene; V was cut back by 0 bases and J by 8 bases. The CDR3 region is CASSQDGGDYEQFF. The DNA for the CDR3 is TGCGCCAGCAGCCAAGATGGGGGGGACTATGAGCAGTTCTTC.

This clone was seen a single time. V gene TRBV10-3 combines with J gene TRBJ2-6, with D perhaps matching TRBD2 (5 bases). Germline-derived CDR1 and CDR2 are ENHRY and SYGVKD. The CDR3 is 14 residues long. V gave up 4 bases and J gave up 4 bases, with 8 bases separating them. CDR3 residues: CAISGGGGANVLTF. CDR3 DNA sequence: TGTGCCATCAGTGGAGGAGGAGGGGCCAACGTCCTGACTTTC.

The rearrangement links TRBV5-3 to TRBJ1-6; D is unresolved. TRBV5-3 is designated an ORF whose function remains uncertain. The CDR3 is 13 residues long. V lost 0 bases to trimming and J lost 8 bases, with 6 bases between them. CDR3 DNA sequence: TGTGCCAGAAGCTTGGAGTTTTATTCACCCCTCCACTTT. It translates to CARSLEFYSPLHF.

Details on this clone: The junction and the germline gene differ at one end; a read error may be behind it. The chain carries TRBV11-3 and TRBJ2-7; TRBD1 or TRBD2 may be the D gene (5 bases each). Germline V gives CDR1 SGHNT, CDR2 YENEEA. The CDR3 runs to 11 residues. The CDR3: CASAAQGEPVF. In DNA, the CDR3 is TGTGCCAGCGCCGCCCAGGGAGAACCCGTATTC.

The chain couples TRBV29-1 to TRBJ1-1; 10 bases line up with TRBD1. CDR3 length equals 16 residues. V lost 6 bases, J lost 3 bases, and 13 bases stayed unmatched. The germline gives CDR1 SQVTM, CDR2 ANQGSEA. CDR3 coding DNA: TGCAGCGTCCGACAGGGGGCGCCGCGGGGTGACACTGAAGCTTTCTTT. This translates into CSVRQGAPRGDTEAFF.

The gene calls are TRBV6-1 and TRBJ2-4; the D is unclear. CDR1 and CDR2 from the germline V gene are MNHNS and SASEGT. The CDR3 consists of 15 residues. V was cut by 5 bases and J by 0 bases, with 11 bases left in between. The CDR3 DNA reads TGTGCCAGCAGTCCACCGGCCATAGCCAAAAACATTCAGTACTTC. Protein sequence: CASSPPAIAKNIQYF.